Listed here is a single T cell receptor beta chain. Its cognate antigen is unknown. This entry is derived from a study of cytomegalovirus exposure and HLA in healthy donors. Each donor was nominally healthy when sampled (though unrecorded immune exposures were likely). V was trimmed by 10 bases and J by 0 bases, leaving 10 bases between them. Germline lookup yields CDR1 LNHDA and CDR2 SQIVND (reference sequence). The CDR3 sequence is 14 residues long. Study-level findings and limits: Earlier results showed most TCR beta V segments being productive about 90% or about 30% of the time. TCR beta chains numbering under 200 were designated cytomegalovirus-associated. Follow-up analysis later connected one missense variant in DCLRE1C with trimming of TCR beta V- and J-genes.

The PCR employed 60 Vbeta primers together with 13 Jbeta primers. The table came from immunoSEQ multiplex PCR; TCRdb's copy has only in-frame clones and leaves some out. The sample carries over 150,000 clones, approximately 80% recorded once. The receptor was derived from a man aged 18 to 30 in good health and CMV-seronegative. Material: PBMCs. The gene calls are TRBV19 and TRBJ1-6; maybe TRBD1 (6 bases). The CDR3 reads CATQGSSYNSPLHF. DNA of the CDR3: TGTGCCACCCAGGGGTCCTCCTATAATTCACCCCTCCACTTT.